Listed here are 5 T cell receptor beta chains from one sample, sequenced in a study of T cell responses to AZD1222 COVID-19 vaccine. Some clones are missing from TCRdb's copy, which holds only in-frame ones; the method was immunoSEQ multiplex PCR. The sample carries about 100,000 clones, approximately 87% recorded once. The input for sequencing was peripheral blood, taken on day 0 of AZD1222 vaccination. These receptors originate from an adult in good health.

The chain uses TRBV6-5 and TRBJ2-7; TRBD2 aligns across 7 bases. This CDR3 comprises 13 residues. The ends lost 0 bases at V and 6 bases at J; junction bases unmatched: 2. Germline CDR1 is MNHEY and CDR2 is SVGAGI. CDR3 sequence: CASSYSTGGEQYF. CDR3 DNA sequence: TGTGCCAGCAGTTACTCGACGGGAGGCGAGCAGTACTTC.

V gene TRBV27 combines with J gene TRBJ2-1; no reliable D call. Deletions cut 2 bases from V and 9 bases from J, with 8 bases between. The CDR3 totals 12 residues. CDR1 MNHEY and CDR2 SMNVEV come from the germline V gene (reference sequence). In nucleotides, the CDR3 is TGTGCCAGCAGTTTAGGGATCGGTGAGCAGTTCTTC. The encoded protein is CASSLGIGEQFF.

This chain uses TRBV27 with TRBJ2-7, with 8 bases lining up with TRBD2. Trimming cost V 1 base and J 2 bases; bases outside gene matches: 7. Germline CDR1 is MNHEY and CDR2 is SMNVEV (reference sequence). This CDR3 has 16 amino acids. In nucleotides, the CDR3 is TGTGCCAGCAGTTTATTGGCGGGAGGTTCGCCCTACGAGCAGTACTTC. This sequence encodes CASSLLAGGSPYEQYF.

On this clone: Its ends do not fully match the called genes, so a read error is possible. The V and J genes are TRBV20-1 and TRBJ1-1; weak D call: TRBD1 (6 bases). The V gene's germline CDR1 is DFQATT and CDR2 SNEGSKA (reference sequence). CDR3 length: 11 amino acids. The CDR3: CSALGVGGSSF. In DNA form, the CDR3 reads TGCAGTGCCTTGGGCGTGGGGGGCTCTTCGTTT.

A word on this clone: One end of the junction varies from germline; a read error may be responsible. The CDR3 protein is CASSLGGGSQEAQYF. In nucleotides, the CDR3 is TGTGCCAGCAGCTTAGGGGGGGGCAGCCAAGAGGCCCAGTACTTC. J is TRBJ2-5 and V is TRBV7-8, with a possible D match to TRBD2 (7 bases). The length of the CDR3 is 15 residues. CDR1 and CDR2 from the germline V gene are SGHVS and FQNEAQ.